The 21 T cell receptor beta chains below come from one sample, sequenced in a study of blood T cell repertoires in COVID-19. Data came from immunoSEQ multiplex PCR; TCRdb stores just in-frame clones and leaves some out. The table includes 100,000 to 150,000 clones, roughly two thirds detected once. Sequencing was performed on peripheral blood. Receptor source: a woman in her 70s with acute or convalescent COVID-19.

The chain is built from TRBV3-1 (or the pseudogene TRBV3-2) and TRBJ2-2; D might be TRBD2 (6 bases). Germline V gene lookup returns CDR1 LGHDT and CDR2 YNNKEL (reference sequence). V shed 5 bases and J shed 6 bases, with 16 bases lying between them. The CDR3 runs 15 residues. The CDR3 coding sequence is TGTGCCAGCAGCGGCGGACGGGAGCAGGCCGGGGAGCTGTTTTTT. Its protein product is CASSGGREQAGELFF.

The chain employs TRBV7-8 and TRBJ2-7, with a possible D match to TRBD1 (7 bases). Trimming stripped 1 base from V and 2 bases from J, with 21 bases between. The CDR3 length is 18 residues. CDR1 and CDR2 (germline): SGHVS, FQNEAQ. The DNA of the CDR3 is TGTGCCAGCAGCTTAGGTAGGAGGGCAGGGGGACCTCCCTACGAGCAGTACTTC. Protein sequence: CASSLGRRAGGPPYEQYF.

This clone came up once. The chain links TRBV28 to TRBJ2-7, with D possibly being TRBD1 (6 bases). CDR3 length: 14 residues. V shed 2 bases and J shed 7 bases, with 15 bases lying between them. Germline V gives CDR1 MDHEN, CDR2 SYDVKM. The DNA for the CDR3 is TGTGCCAGCAGTTTAAAGCCGGACAGATGGGAGCAGTACTTC. This encodes CASSLKPDRWEQYF. The variable domain in full, completed from reference TRBV28 and TRBJ2-7, reads DVKVTQSSRYLVKRTGEKVFLECVQDMDHENMFWYRQDPGLGLRLIYFSYDVKMKEKGDIPEGYSVSREKKERFSLILESASTNQTSMYLCASSLKPDRWEQYFGPGTRLTVT.

This chain connects TRBV5-4 to TRBJ1-1; tentative D call: TRBD1 (5 bases). The germline CDR1 and CDR2 sequences are SGHNT and YYREEE (reference sequence). This CDR3 is 15 amino acids long. The V gene lost 0 bases and the J gene lost 4 bases, with 13 bases spanning the gap. The CDR3 protein is CASSLEGLESTEAFF. The CDR3 DNA sequence: TGTGCCAGCAGCTTGGAGGGGTTGGAGAGCACTGAAGCTTTCTTT.

This clone was counted once. The chain links TRBV5-6 to TRBJ1-6; perhaps TRBD1 as D (5 bases). The CDR3 extends over 16 amino acids. V dropped 0 bases and J dropped 7 bases, with 14 bases sitting between them. Germline V gene sequence: CDR1 SGHDT, CDR2 YYEEEE. The CDR3 DNA is TGTGCCAGCAGCTTGGTGGGGTCCGGGGGAAATTCACCCCTCCACTTT. Protein product: CASSLVGSGGNSPLHF.

This clone was observed a handful of times. This chain connects TRBV19 to TRBJ2-7; TRBD2 agrees at 9 bases. The CDR3 loop spans 15 amino acids. In germline, CDR1 is LNHDA, CDR2 SQIVND (reference sequence). The ends lost 6 bases at V and 3 bases at J; junction bases unmatched: 9. The CDR3 DNA sequence: TGTGCCAGTAGAGACTTAAGCGGGGGGCACTACGAGCAGTACTTC. Encoded protein: CASRDLSGGHYEQYF.

Points on this clone: Other DNA sequences in the sample encode the same CDR3. V is TRBV5-1 and J is TRBJ1-4; perhaps TRBD1 as D (6 bases). The germline V gene has CDR1 SGHRS and CDR2 YFSETQ. The ends were cut back, 0 bases at V and 6 bases at J, with 9 bases in the middle. The CDR3 contains 14 residues. The CDR3 bases are TGCGCCAGCAGCTTGGCGGCAGGGGATGAAAAACTGTTTTTT. Protein product: CASSLAAGDEKLFF.

This clone turned up a few times. The chain has TRBV6-2 or TRBV6-3 and TRBJ1-1; TRBD1 might be the D (5 bases). Trimming pared 2 bases from V and 3 bases from J, leaving 10 bases between. CDR1 and CDR2 (germline): MNHEY, SVGEGT. The CDR3 length is 14 residues. The CDR3, as DNA: TGTGCCAGCAGTTACCGGCAGGGCGACACTGAAGCTTTCTTT. Amino acids: CASSYRQGDTEAFF.

The chain carries TRBV3-1 (or the pseudogene TRBV3-2) and TRBJ2-1, with 14 nucleotides matching TRBD2. The germline gives CDR1 LGHDT, CDR2 YNNKEL (reference sequence). Trimming removed 5 bases from V and 7 bases from J; junction bases left unmatched: 4. CDR3 size: 15 residues. The CDR3 DNA is TGTGCCAGCAGCTTCGGGACTAGCGGGAGTAATGAGCAGTTCTTC. As protein: CASSFGTSGSNEQFF.

This chain uses TRBV24-1 with TRBJ2-3, with TRBD2 matching over 12 bases. Per the germline V gene, CDR1 is KGHDR and CDR2 is SFDVKD. There are 18 residues in the CDR3. V lost 5 bases and J lost 3; bases outside the gene matches: 11. CDR3: CATSASGLAGIGTDTQYF. CDR3 in DNA: TGTGCCACCAGTGCTTCCGGACTAGCGGGAATTGGAACAGATACGCAGTATTTT.

This chain links TRBV15 with TRBJ2-2; weak D call: TRBD2 (6 bases). Trimming cost V 5 bases and J 5 bases, with 12 bases left between them. Germline values: CDR1 LNHNV, CDR2 YYDKDF (reference sequence). This CDR3 has 14 amino acids. CDR3 sequence: CATSVAGGTGELFF. The CDR3 DNA reads as TGTGCCACCAGCGTGGCCGGGGGAACCGGGGAGCTGTTTTTT.

In its sample, this clone was seen a few times. V is TRBV30 and J is TRBJ1-6; D is ambiguous. Trimming removed 0 bases from V and 13 bases from J, with 7 bases in between. This CDR3 has 11 residues. The germline gives CDR1 GTSNPN, CDR2 SVGIG (reference sequence). This CDR3 reads CAWSVEAPLHF. As DNA, the CDR3 is TGTGCCTGGAGTGTGGAGGCGCCCCTCCACTTT.

The chain employs TRBV2 and TRBJ2-4, with no clear D. Per germline, CDR1 SNHLY and CDR2 FYNNEI. Trimming left V 3 bases short and J 0 bases short, with 6 bases between. The CDR3 spans 14 residues. The CDR3 here is CASSDPIAKNIQYF. CDR3 sequence (DNA): TGTGCCAGCAGTGATCCAATAGCCAAAAACATTCAGTACTTC.

The chain links TRBV7-9 to TRBJ2-7; 7 bases map to TRBD1. The germline V gene encodes CDR1 SEHNR and CDR2 FQNEAQ (reference sequence). CDR3 size: 14 residues. Trimming took 5 bases from V and 2 from J; bases not matched to a gene: 6. CDR3 bases: TGTGCCAGCAGCCGATCCGGGACAGCCTACGAGCAGTACTTC. This sequence encodes CASSRSGTAYEQYF.

This chain links TRBV5-6 with TRBJ1-3; D remains ambiguous. This CDR3 has 14 residues. CDR1 and CDR2 from the germline V gene are SGHDT and YYEEEE. V lost 4 bases and J 0 bases, leaving 8 bases between the germline ends. The CDR3 region is CASSGDPSGNTIYF. The CDR3 DNA reads TGTGCCAGCAGCGGAGATCCCTCTGGAAACACCATATATTTT.

This clone was found a few times. The chain links TRBV7-9 to TRBJ1-1; TRBD1 aligns across 7 bases. The junction had 10 bases not matched to a gene; V was cut back by 5 bases and J by 4 bases. Germline CDR1 reads SEHNR; CDR2 reads FQNEAQ (reference sequence). The CDR3 spans 15 residues. CDR3 sequence (DNA): TGTGCCAGCAGCCGCGCAGACAGGGCCTCCACTGAAGCTTTCTTT. It is translated as CASSRADRASTEAFF.

This clone was found a few times. V gene TRBV21-1 combines with J gene TRBJ2-1; the table's TRBD2 call for D was not verified on the DNA. TRBV21-1 is an annotated pseudogene. The length of the CDR3 is 14 residues. CDR3 bases: TGTGCCAACTGGGGGAATAGCGGGAGAGGTGAGCAGTTCTTC. It codes for CANWGNSGRGEQFF.

A few counts support this clone. This chain joins TRBV20-1 and TRBJ1-5; D possibly corresponds to TRBD1 (5 bases). V gave up 3 bases and J gave up 4 bases, with 16 bases separating them. The CDR3 sequence is 15 residues long. Germline CDR1 and CDR2: DFQATT and SNEGSKA (reference sequence). The CDR3 loop reads CSASSRQGPNQPQHF. The CDR3 region has the DNA TGCAGTGCTAGTTCGAGGCAGGGTCCAAATCAGCCCCAGCATTTT.

In this sample, this clone turned up a few times. V usage is TRBV5-1 and J usage is TRBJ1-1; D call uncertain. Germline loops: CDR1 SGHRS, CDR2 YFSETQ. This CDR3 has 12 residues. V lost 5 bases to trimming and J lost 1 base, with 6 bases between them. This chain's CDR3 is CASRLGNTEAFF. CDR3 nucleotides: TGCGCCAGCAGACTCGGGAACACTGAAGCTTTCTTT.

This chain uses TRBV19 with TRBJ2-7, with TRBD2 as a possible D gene (5 bases). Germline assignment: CDR1 LNHDA and CDR2 SQIVND (reference sequence). V was pared by 6 bases and J by 0 bases, with 9 bases between. This CDR3 comprises 13 residues. The CDR3: CASSLTSSYEQYF. In DNA, the CDR3 is TGTGCCAGTAGCTTAACTAGCTCCTACGAGCAGTACTTC.

This clone was seen a single time. The chain couples TRBV2 to TRBJ2-1, with 16 bases fitting TRBD2. CDR3 size: 17 residues. Germline V gives CDR1 SNHLY, CDR2 FYNNEI. After removal of 6 bases from V and 7 bases from J, the junction contained 9 bases not matched to a gene. The DNA for the CDR3 is TGTGCCAGCAGGACCGGGACTAGCGGGGGGGCCAGGAATGAGCAGTTCTTC. The encoded protein is CASRTGTSGGARNEQFF.